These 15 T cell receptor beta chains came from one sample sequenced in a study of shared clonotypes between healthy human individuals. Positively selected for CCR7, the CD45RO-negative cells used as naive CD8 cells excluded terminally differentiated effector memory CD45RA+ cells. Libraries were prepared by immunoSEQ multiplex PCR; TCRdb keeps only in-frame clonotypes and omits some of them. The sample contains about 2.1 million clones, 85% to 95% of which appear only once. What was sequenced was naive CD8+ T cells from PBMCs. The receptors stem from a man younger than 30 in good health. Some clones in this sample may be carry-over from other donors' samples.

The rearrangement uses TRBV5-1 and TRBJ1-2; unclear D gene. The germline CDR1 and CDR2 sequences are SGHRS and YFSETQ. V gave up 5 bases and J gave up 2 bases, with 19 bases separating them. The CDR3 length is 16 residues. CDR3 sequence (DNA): TGCGCCAGCAGGGAGCCCATGGTAGGGCAGAACTATGGCTACACCTTC. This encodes CASREPMVGQNYGYTF.

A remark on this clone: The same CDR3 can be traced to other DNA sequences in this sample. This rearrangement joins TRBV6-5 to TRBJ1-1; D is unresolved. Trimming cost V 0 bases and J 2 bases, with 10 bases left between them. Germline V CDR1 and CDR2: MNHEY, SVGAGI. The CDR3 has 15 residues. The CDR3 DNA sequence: TGTGCCAGCAGTTACTCTCGGACGGCAAACACTGAAGCTTTCTTT. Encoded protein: CASSYSRTANTEAFF.

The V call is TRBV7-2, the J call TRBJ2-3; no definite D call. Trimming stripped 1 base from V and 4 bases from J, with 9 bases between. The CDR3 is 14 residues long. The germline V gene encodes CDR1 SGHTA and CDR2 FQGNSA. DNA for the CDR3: TGTGCCAGCAGCTTAGACCTAGTCCCAGATACGCAGTATTTT. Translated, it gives CASSLDLVPDTQYF.

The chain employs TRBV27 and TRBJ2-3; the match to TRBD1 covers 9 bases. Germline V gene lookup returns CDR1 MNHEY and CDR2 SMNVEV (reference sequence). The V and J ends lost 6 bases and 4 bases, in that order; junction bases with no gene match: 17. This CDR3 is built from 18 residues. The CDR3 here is CASSPRVGGQGYADTQYF. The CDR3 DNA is TGTGCCAGCAGCCCCCGTGTTGGCGGACAGGGGTATGCAGATACGCAGTATTTT.

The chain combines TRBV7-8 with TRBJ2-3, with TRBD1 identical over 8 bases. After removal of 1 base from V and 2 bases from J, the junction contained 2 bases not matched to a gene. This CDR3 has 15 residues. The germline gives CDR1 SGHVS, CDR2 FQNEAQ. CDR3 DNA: TGTGCCAGCAGCTTAGGGGACAGGTTCACAGATACGCAGTATTTT. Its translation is CASSLGDRFTDTQYF.

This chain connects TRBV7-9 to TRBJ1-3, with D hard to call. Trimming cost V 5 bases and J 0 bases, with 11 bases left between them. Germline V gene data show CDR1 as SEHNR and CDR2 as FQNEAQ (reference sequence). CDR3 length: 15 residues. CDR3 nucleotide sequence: TGTGCCAGCAGCCCAGGACCCAGCTCTGGAAACACCATATATTTT. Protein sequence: CASSPGPSSGNTIYF.

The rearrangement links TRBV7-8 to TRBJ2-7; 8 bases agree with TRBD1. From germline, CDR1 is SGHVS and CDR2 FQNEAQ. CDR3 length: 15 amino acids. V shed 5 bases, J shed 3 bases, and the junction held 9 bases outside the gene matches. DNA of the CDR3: TGTGCCAGCAGCCGAACAGGACAGGGACACTACGAGCAGTACTTC. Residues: CASSRTGQGHYEQYF.

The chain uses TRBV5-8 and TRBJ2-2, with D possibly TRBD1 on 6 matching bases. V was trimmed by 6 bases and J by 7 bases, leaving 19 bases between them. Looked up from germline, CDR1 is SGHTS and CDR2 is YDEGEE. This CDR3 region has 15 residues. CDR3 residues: CASISPGQRFGELFF. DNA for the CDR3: TGTGCCAGCATTTCACCGGGACAAAGATTCGGGGAGCTGTTTTTT. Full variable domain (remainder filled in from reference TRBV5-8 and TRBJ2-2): EAGVTQSPTHLIKTRGQQATLRCSPISGHTSVYWYQQALGLGLQFLLWYDEGEERNRGNFPPRFSGRQFPNYSSELNVNALELEDSALYLCASISPGQRFGELFFGEGSRLTVL.

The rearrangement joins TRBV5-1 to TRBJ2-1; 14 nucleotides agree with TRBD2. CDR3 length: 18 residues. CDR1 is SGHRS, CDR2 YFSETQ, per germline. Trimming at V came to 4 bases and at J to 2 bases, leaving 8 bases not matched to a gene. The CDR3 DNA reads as TGCGCCAGCAGCCCAACGGGACTAGCGGGAGTTGCCTACAATGAGCAGTTCTTC. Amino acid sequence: CASSPTGLAGVAYNEQFF.

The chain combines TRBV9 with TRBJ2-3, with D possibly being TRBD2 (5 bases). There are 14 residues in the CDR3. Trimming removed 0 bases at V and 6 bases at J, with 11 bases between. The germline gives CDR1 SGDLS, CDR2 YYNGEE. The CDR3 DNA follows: TGTGCCAGCAGCGTAGCGGGATCCAAGGATACGCAGTATTTT. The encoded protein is CASSVAGSKDTQYF. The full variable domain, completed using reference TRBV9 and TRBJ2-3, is DSGVTQTPKHLITATGQRVTLRCSPRSGDLSVYWYQQSLDQGLQFLIQYYNGEERAKGNILERFSAQQFPDLHSELNLSSLELGDSALYFCASSVAGSKDTQYFGPGTRLTVL.

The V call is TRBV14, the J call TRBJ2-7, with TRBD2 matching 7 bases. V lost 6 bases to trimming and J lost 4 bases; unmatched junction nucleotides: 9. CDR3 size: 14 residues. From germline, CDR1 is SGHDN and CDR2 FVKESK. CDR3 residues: CASRVGGSGYEQYF. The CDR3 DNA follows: TGTGCCAGCAGAGTCGGCGGGAGTGGTTACGAGCAGTACTTC.

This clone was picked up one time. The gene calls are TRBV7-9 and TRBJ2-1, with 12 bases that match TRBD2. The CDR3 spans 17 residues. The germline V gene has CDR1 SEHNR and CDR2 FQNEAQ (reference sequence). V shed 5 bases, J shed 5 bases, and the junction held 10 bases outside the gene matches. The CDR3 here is CASSAATSGRSHNEQFF. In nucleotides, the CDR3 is TGTGCCAGCAGCGCCGCGACTAGCGGGAGATCCCACAATGAGCAGTTCTTC.

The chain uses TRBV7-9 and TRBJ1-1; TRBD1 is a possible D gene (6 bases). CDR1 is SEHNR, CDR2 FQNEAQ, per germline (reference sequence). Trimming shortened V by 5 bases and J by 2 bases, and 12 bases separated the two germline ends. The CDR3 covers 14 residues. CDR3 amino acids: CASSMDRINTEAFF. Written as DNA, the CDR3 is TGTGCCAGCAGCATGGACAGAATTAACACTGAAGCTTTCTTT.

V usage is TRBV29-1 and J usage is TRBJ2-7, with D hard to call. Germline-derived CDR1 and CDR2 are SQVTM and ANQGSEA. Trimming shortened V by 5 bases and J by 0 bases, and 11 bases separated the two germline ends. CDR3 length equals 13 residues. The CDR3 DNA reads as TGCAGCGTTAAGTCCAGGAGCTCCTACGAGCAGTACTTC. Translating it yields CSVKSRSSYEQYF.

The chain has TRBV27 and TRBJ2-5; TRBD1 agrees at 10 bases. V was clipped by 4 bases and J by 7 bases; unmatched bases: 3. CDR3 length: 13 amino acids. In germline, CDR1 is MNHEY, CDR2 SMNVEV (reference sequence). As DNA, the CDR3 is TGTGCCAGCAGTTGGGGGACAGGGGCGACCCAGTACTTC. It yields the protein CASSWGTGATQYF.